This TCR beta chain was documented in a study of T cell changes during pregnancy in multiple sclerosis (dated by TCRdb to between 2018 and 2020). For the study in its entirety: The study looked at changes in the T cell repertoire across pregnancy in women with multiple sclerosis.

Receptor amplification or capture employed the immunoSEQ multiplex PCR assay. TCRdb's version of the immuneACCESS table is confined to in-frame rearrangements and falls short of the full clone set. An unresolved V gene accounts for under half of the shortfall where checked; the remainder is of unknown origin. The sample contains about 45,000 clones, approximately 90% of them found a single time. Of the sample, 1.4% is held by the ten largest clones. Trimming removed 6 bases from V and 4 bases from J, leaving 12 bases between the germline ends. The CDR3 sequence holds 12 residues, the cysteine and phenylalanine included. Just the 36-base CDR3 DNA is kept, in frame starting at base 1. CDR1 and CDR2 are drawn from the germline V gene: SQVTM, ANQGSEA. Concerning this clone itself: There is no known antigen for this receptor. Base qualities are not recorded, but no much larger clone differs from it by a single base.

Sequenced sample: PBMCs (not recorded whether the cells were cultured). This receptor was obtained from a female donor with multiple sclerosis, enrolled in a pregnancy study. Recombination linked TRBV29-1 to TRBJ2-5; the D gene is perhaps TRBD1 or TRBD2, as each covers 5 bases. The nucleotides are TGCAGCGTCAGGGACCGAGGAGAGACCCAGTACTTC. Its translation reads: CSVRDRGETQYF.